Listed below are T cell receptor beta chains from one sample, sequenced in a study of blood T cells in healthy people across ages. TCRdb fed the 5' RACE reads into MiXCR, producing one record per CDR3 protein. The data contain about 670,000 distinct CDR3 sequences, around 50% of them singletons. Sequencing input: blood. These receptors came from a woman at least 80 years old in good health. The conserved cysteine and the conserved F or W are not part of the CDR3 here. The order of the fields is V gene, D gene, J gene, CDR3 protein. A D gene is named only where the DNA matches it firmly.

>TRBV9|NA|TRBJ2-7
ASSAYGSSYEQY
>TRBV5-1|NA|TRBJ2-1
ASSRAGSEYNEQF
>TRBV4-3|NA|TRBJ2-1
ASSESLSYEQF
>TRBV7-3|TRBD2|TRBJ2-3
ASSSLAGPTDTQY
>TRBV12-3/TRBV12-4|NA|TRBJ1-4
ASSFIGGRNEKPF
>TRBV20-1|NA|TRBJ2-1
SARDDSIEQF
>TRBV7-2|NA|TRBJ1-5
ASSPRSGHSRDQPQH
>TRBV7-9|NA|TRBJ2-3
ASSLAEGLRTDTQY
>TRBV5-1|NA|TRBJ2-7
ASRPRRRPSVPSYEQY
>TRBV10-3|NA|TRBJ2-2
AISGTPATGELF